A single TCR beta chain is shown here with its context. The sample belongs to a study of blood T cell repertoires in COVID-19. About the research overall: Acute and convalescent COVID-19 specimens originated in the United States, Italy and Spain. PBMCs, B-cell-depleted T cells, or T cells provided the cDNA or gDNA that made up the material.

The CDR3 sequence is 12 residues long. V lost 2 bases and J 2 bases, leaving 5 bases between the germline ends. Per the germline V gene, CDR1 is GTSNPN and CDR2 is SVGIG (reference sequence). Original processing methods: Reference gene primer amplification gave nucleated cell count estimates. Data came from immunoSEQ multiplex PCR; TCRdb stores just in-frame clones and leaves some out. V, J and clone size were drawn from that table, and D and trimming were deduced from the DNA. The top ten clones hold 2.8% of a sample with under 200,000 clones, around 74% of them seen once. The chain uses TRBV30 and TRBJ2-3; D is unresolved. Input material: peripheral blood. The sequence came from a man aged 65 to 85 with acute or convalescent COVID-19. The CDR3 DNA reads as TGTGCCTGGAGTCCCTACACAGATACGCAGTATTTT. Translated: CAWSPYTDTQYF.